What follows is one T cell receptor (beta chain) and its context. The target antigen is unknown. As to treatment: roughly 19 received Ad26.COV2.S at low or high dose, single or two shots; roughly 5 received placebo; per-sample allocation not given. The samples were gathered on day 63 after the first injection of vaccine or placebo. An adult of 18-55 years in Boston served as donor. Profiled with immunoSEQ multiplex PCR; TCRdb holds only in-frame clones, not every one. There are roughly 350,000 clones in the sample; 80% to 90% occur only once, and approximately 11% lies in the top ten. The CDR3 covers 16 residues. The germline gives CDR1 LGHNA, CDR2 YSLEER. The V and J ends lost 2 bases and 5 bases, in that order; junction bases with no gene match: 8. This entry comes from a study of Ad26.COV2.S vaccination and SARS-CoV-2 variants. Study-level information: Among those in the COV1001 Ad26.COV2.S trial arm was the donor. Into the muscle, Ad26.COV2.S was dosed once or twice, 56 days apart. General study findings and limits: Recipients of vaccine and of placebo showed similar breadth of their non-spike TCR repertoires.

The source is a person aged 18 to 65 who received the Ad26.COV2.S COVID-19 vaccine or a placebo. The genes are TRBV4-3 and TRBJ2-3; 9 bases are a match to TRBD2. The source was peripheral blood, collected in a trial of Ad26.COV2.S vaccine versus placebo. The DNA for the CDR3 is TGCGCCAGCAGCCAACTAGCGGGAACGGAGAGAGATACGCAGTATTTT. It codes for CASSQLAGTERDTQYF.